This T cell receptor beta chain was retrieved from a study of long-term antiretroviral therapy in people with HIV. Study overall: About a decade before 2015, the earliest samples were taken when ART was typically delayed. Study-wide results and limits: The study found that diversity rose after ART but stayed below transplant donor controls. HIV repertoires had narrower CDR3 length ranges than controls.

Only United States sites treated participants with HIV. Note on this clone: What it recognizes is unknown.

With survey level as its setting, the immunoSEQ assay was v3.0. Using immunoSEQ multiplex PCR, the repertoire was profiled, and TCRdb retains in-frame clones only, with some absent. The data hold 15,000 to 20,000 clones, with roughly nine tenths observed a single time. CDR1 and CDR2 from the germline V gene are SGHAT and FQNNGV. Trimming removed 1 base from V and 3 bases from J; junction bases left unmatched: 6. This CDR3 is 16 amino acids long. V usage is TRBV11-2 and J usage is TRBJ1-2; 9 positions agree with TRBD1. This sequence originates from a man aged 55-75 years with HIV. The specimen comprised unsorted PBMCs, sampled 0.3 years after starting antiretroviral therapy. CDR3 in amino acids: CASSLVSGQGYYGYTF. For the CDR3, the DNA is TGTGCCAGCAGCTTAGTCTCCGGACAGGGGTACTATGGCTACACCTTC. Complete variable domain (other parts from reference TRBV11-2 and TRBJ1-2): EAGVAQSPRYKIIEKRQSVAFWCNPISGHATLYWYQQILGQGPKLLIQFQNNGVVDDSQLPKDRFSAERLKGVDSTLKIQPAKLEDSAVYLCASSLVSGQGYYGYTFGSGTRLTVV.